A single sample gave rise to the 24 T cell receptor beta chains below, sequenced in a study of T cells after yellow fever vaccination. In TCRdb, the 5' RACE reads were re-called with MiXCR into one record per CDR3 protein. The profile shows 510,000 or so distinct CDR3 sequences, 15% to 20% of them singletons. The sequenced sample was PBMCs, obtained 15 days after the yellow fever booster vaccination. The receptors stem from a man aged 30 to 39 who received the YFV17D yellow fever vaccine.

The V call is TRBV12-5, the J call TRBJ2-1, with 9 bases lining up with TRBD2. The CDR3 is 14 amino acids. Germline V CDR1 and CDR2: LGHNT, FRNRAP. J lost 7 bases, V lost 4 bases, and 5 bases had no gene match. The CDR3 here is CASGSSGLANEQFF. The CDR3 DNA sequence: TGTGCTAGTGGTTCCTCGGGACTAGCAAATGAGCAGTTCTTC.

The chain combines TRBV5-5 with TRBJ2-1; 10 nucleotides agree with TRBD2. Trimming removed 2 bases from V and 5 bases from J; junction bases left unmatched: 10. The germline gives CDR1 SGHKS, CDR2 YYEKEE (reference sequence). The CDR3 loop spans 17 amino acids. The CDR3 DNA reads as TGTGCCAGCAGCTTCCCATCTAGCGGGAGCCCCCACAATGAGCAGTTCTTC. Its protein product is CASSFPSSGSPHNEQFF.

Only a few counts were recorded for this clonotype. V and J are TRBV29-1 and TRBJ1-4, with 9 nucleotides matching TRBD1. Germline CDR1 SQVTM, CDR2 ANQGSEA. Germline trimming cut 5 bases from V and 5 bases from J; bases unmatched to any gene: 3. The CDR3 covers 13 residues. Written as DNA, the CDR3 is TGCAGCGTTCCCGGGACAGGGAATGAAAAACTGTTTTTT. Its protein product is CSVPGTGNEKLFF.

A few counts support this clonotype. This chain uses TRBV29-1 with TRBJ2-7, with 7 bases identical to TRBD1. The CDR3 runs 13 residues. V was clipped by 5 bases and J by 6 bases; unmatched bases: 10. Per the germline V gene, CDR1 is SQVTM and CDR2 is ANQGSEA. The CDR3 DNA reads TGCAGCGTTCGAAGGGGACAGAGGAGCGAGCAGTACTTC. Translating gives CSVRRGQRSEQYF.

This clonotype showed up just a few times. The V call is TRBV10-3, the J call TRBJ2-3, with 9 bases aligning to TRBD1. The junction had 11 bases not matched to a gene; V was cut back by 6 bases and J by 4 bases. The CDR3 consists of 16 residues. Germline V CDR1 and CDR2: ENHRY, SYGVKD. CDR3 protein: CAISEIRTGDSDTQYF. The CDR3 region has the DNA TGTGCCATCAGCGAAATTAGGACAGGGGATTCAGATACGCAGTATTTT.

In this sample, this clonotype turned up a few times. V gene TRBV4-3 combines with J gene TRBJ2-7; D remains ambiguous. The CDR3 is 13 residues long. Germline lookup yields CDR1 LGHNA and CDR2 YSLEER. The germline V and J ends were trimmed by 0 bases and 4 bases, with 7 bases remaining between them. The chain's CDR3 is CASSQDAGYEQYF. CDR3 DNA sequence: TGCGCCAGCAGCCAAGATGCAGGATACGAGCAGTACTTC.

This clonotype came up many times. The chain combines TRBV7-2 with TRBJ2-1; 8 bases are a match to TRBD1. The V segment lost 5 bases and the J segment 4 bases; nucleotides outside the gene matches: 7. Germline V CDR1 and CDR2: SGHTA, FQGNSA. The CDR3 sequence is 15 residues long. CDR3 sequence: CASSLQGAGYNEQFF. The CDR3 DNA reads TGTGCCAGCAGCCTCCAGGGGGCGGGTTACAATGAGCAGTTCTTC.

This sequence joins TRBV28 and TRBJ2-2; no clear D gene. This CDR3 region has 15 residues. Trimming shortened V by 1 base and J by 0 bases, and 6 bases separated the two germline ends. Per germline, CDR1 MDHEN and CDR2 SYDVKM. The CDR3 is CASSLSNANTGELFF. DNA of the CDR3: TGTGCCAGCAGTTTATCGAACGCGAACACCGGGGAGCTGTTTTTT.

This chain joins TRBV18 and TRBJ1-1; D is unclear. The CDR3 covers 14 residues. V gave up 2 bases and J gave up 5 bases, with 12 bases separating them. CDR1 and CDR2 from the germline V gene are KGHSH and LQKENI. CDR3 in DNA: TGTGCCAGCTCACCAAAAGAGGGTCAAACTGAAGCTTTCTTT. It is translated as CASSPKEGQTEAFF.

This clonotype was picked up a small number of times. This chain connects TRBV19 to TRBJ2-2; no reliable D call. Trimming cost V 1 base and J 1 base, with 4 bases left between them. This CDR3 has 14 amino acids. Germline-derived CDR1 and CDR2 are LNHDA and SQIVND (reference sequence). For the CDR3, the DNA is TGTGCCAGTAGTATAGCCAGGAACACCGGGGAGCTGTTTTTT. This translates into CASSIARNTGELFF.

This clonotype was detected only a few times. The chain couples TRBV5-1 to TRBJ2-5; D may be TRBD1 (6 bases). The CDR3 totals 14 residues. Trimming removed 1 base at V and 5 bases at J, with 12 bases between. Germline values: CDR1 SGHRS, CDR2 YFSETQ. The CDR3 coding sequence is TGCGCCAGCAGCTTGTGGGGGCCCGAGGAGACCCAGTACTTC. Its protein product is CASSLWGPEETQYF.

This clonotype occurred a few times. This chain uses TRBV27 with TRBJ1-5, with 12 positions matching TRBD1. The CDR3 sequence is 14 residues long. Germline V gene lookup returns CDR1 MNHEY and CDR2 SMNVEV (reference sequence). J gave up 7 bases and V 6 bases, and 4 bases lay outside the gene matches. CDR3 sequence (DNA): TGTGCCAGCAGCGGGACAGGGGGCGGACAGCCCCAGCATTTT. This encodes CASSGTGGGQPQHF.

This clonotype was detected a few times. This chain joins TRBV6-1 and TRBJ2-2; 11 nucleotides line up with TRBD1. The CDR3 is 16 amino acids. Germline assignment: CDR1 MNHNS and CDR2 SASEGT. V shed 5 bases, J shed 6 bases, and the junction held 8 bases outside the gene matches. CDR3 loop: CASSPRTGGVPGELFF. The CDR3, as DNA: TGTGCCAGCAGTCCCCGGACAGGGGGCGTCCCCGGGGAGCTGTTTTTT.

This clonotype came up once. The rearrangement links TRBV5-6 to TRBJ2-2; 7 positions agree with TRBD1. Germline CDR1 reads SGHDT; CDR2 reads YYEEEE. The CDR3 spans 16 residues. V lost 3 bases, J lost 1 base, and 6 bases stayed unmatched. This chain's CDR3 is CASSSQGNKNTGELFF. The CDR3, as DNA: TGTGCCAGCAGCTCACAGGGGAACAAGAACACCGGGGAGCTGTTTTTT.

V and J are TRBV5-6 and TRBJ2-1; possibly TRBD2 for D (5 bases). This CDR3 is built from 14 residues. The germline gives CDR1 SGHDT, CDR2 YYEEEE. Trimming removed 1 base at V and 5 bases at J, with 10 bases between. The CDR3 DNA reads as TGTGCCAGCAGCTTGACGGGATTCGACAATGAGCAGTTCTTC. Residues: CASSLTGFDNEQFF.

A few counts support this clonotype. V and J are TRBV12-3 or TRBV12-4 and TRBJ1-4; weak D call: TRBD1 (6 bases). Trimming removed 3 bases at V and 5 bases at J, with 13 bases between. The CDR3 extends over 15 amino acids. The CDR3 sequence: CASSFTPQGNEKLFF. The CDR3 DNA reads as TGTGCCAGCAGTTTCACCCCCCAGGGGAATGAAAAACTGTTTTTT.

This clonotype showed up just a few times. This sequence joins TRBV29-1 and TRBJ1-2, with D uncertain. The germline V gene has CDR1 SQVTM and CDR2 ANQGSEA. The V gene lost 4 bases and the J gene lost 4 bases, with 7 bases spanning the gap. This CDR3 has 11 residues. The CDR3 reads CSVGGSYGYTF. The CDR3 DNA reads TGCAGCGTTGGGGGTAGCTATGGCTACACCTTC.

This clonotype was counted between two and nine times. V usage is TRBV10-3 and J usage is TRBJ2-1; maybe TRBD2 (6 bases). V was cut by 7 bases and J by 0 bases, with 19 bases left in between. The CDR3 has 17 residues. Germline lookup yields CDR1 ENHRY and CDR2 SYGVKD. The CDR3 nucleotides read TGTGCCATCAATTCGGGACTCGGGGGAAGCTCCTACAATGAGCAGTTCTTC. It is translated as CAINSGLGGSSYNEQFF.

This clonotype came up a few times. The chain carries TRBV4-3 and TRBJ2-7; 7 bases map to TRBD2. Per the germline V gene, CDR1 is LGHNA and CDR2 is YSLEER. The junction had 2 bases not matched to a gene; V was cut back by 2 bases and J by 7 bases. This CDR3 is 12 amino acids long. The CDR3 region is CASSQSGGEQYF. The DNA for the CDR3 is TGCGCCAGCAGCCAATCCGGGGGGGAGCAGTACTTC.

The chain recombines TRBV2 with TRBJ2-1, with 10 positions matching TRBD1. In germline, CDR1 is SNHLY, CDR2 FYNNEI. The CDR3 is 14 residues long. The ends lost 6 bases at V and 2 bases at J; junction bases unmatched: 1. The CDR3 spells CASRDRGAYNEQFF. In nucleotides, the CDR3 is TGTGCCAGCAGGGACAGGGGGGCCTACAATGAGCAGTTCTTC. Based on the CDR3 plus reference TRBV2 and TRBJ2-1, the full variable domain is EPEVTQTPSHQVTQMGQEVILRCVPISNHLYFYWYRQILGQKVEFLVSFYNNEISEKSEIFDDQFSVERPDGSNFTLKIRSTKLEDSAMYFCASRDRGAYNEQFFGPGTRLTVL.

The V call is TRBV6-1, the J call TRBJ1-3; TRBD1 matches at 9 bases. CDR1 MNHNS and CDR2 SASEGT come from the germline V gene. Trimming took 6 bases from V and 4 from J; bases not matched to a gene: 7. The CDR3 loop spans 15 amino acids. The chain's CDR3 is CASSIGQGKGNTIYF. The CDR3 region has the DNA TGTGCCAGCAGCATCGGACAGGGGAAGGGAAACACCATATATTTT.

This clonotype was detected only a few times. The V and J genes are TRBV4-3 and TRBJ2-1; D is unresolved. The CDR3 is made up of 18 amino acids. The germline V and J ends were trimmed by 0 bases and 10 bases, with 25 bases remaining between them. Per germline, CDR1 LGHNA and CDR2 YSLEER. The CDR3 is CASSQEGVGSGSRLEQFF. For the CDR3, the DNA is TGCGCCAGCAGCCAAGAAGGAGTCGGGTCTGGGTCCCGCCTGGAGCAGTTCTTC.

In its sample, this clonotype was seen a few times. V usage is TRBV5-5 and J usage is TRBJ2-1, with 12 bases matching TRBD2. In germline, CDR1 is SGHKS, CDR2 YYEKEE (reference sequence). The V gene end was trimmed by 6 bases and the J gene end by 8 bases; junction bases not matched to a gene: 12. The CDR3 covers 16 residues. In DNA form, the CDR3 reads TGTGCCAGCACAAGGAGTTGGACTAGCGGGATCTATGAGCAGTTCTTC. This sequence encodes CASTRSWTSGIYEQFF.

This clonotype occurred a few times. The chain recombines TRBV21-1 with TRBJ2-7. TRBV21-1 corresponds to a pseudogene. The CDR3 runs 13 residues. The CDR3 DNA is TGTGCCAGCAGCAAGACACTTCCTTACGAGCAGTACTTC. Translated: CASSKTLPYEQYF.